This T cell receptor (delta chain) is drawn from a study of gamma-delta T cells after stem cell transplantation. Germline assignment: CDR1 GEAIGNYY and CDR2 EKD. Trimming took off 1 base at V and 4 bases at J, with 18 bases between the two ends. CDR3 length: 16 amino acids. This clone rates as medium-sized. TCRdb re-called clones from the RT-PCR reads using CATT. The top ten clones hold roughly half of a sample with 900 to 1,500 delta-chain clones, roughly 1.7% of them seen once. The rearrangement joins TRDV2 to TRDJ1; D remains ambiguous. The sequence was obtained from a human donor. It is not recorded whose cells these are; they may come from a transplant donor. The sequenced sample consisted of gamma-delta T cells. The chain's CDR3 is CACDTLLSTEVDKLIF. The CDR3 DNA follows: TGTGCCTGTGACACTCTTTTAAGTACGGAGGTCGATAAACTCATCTTT.